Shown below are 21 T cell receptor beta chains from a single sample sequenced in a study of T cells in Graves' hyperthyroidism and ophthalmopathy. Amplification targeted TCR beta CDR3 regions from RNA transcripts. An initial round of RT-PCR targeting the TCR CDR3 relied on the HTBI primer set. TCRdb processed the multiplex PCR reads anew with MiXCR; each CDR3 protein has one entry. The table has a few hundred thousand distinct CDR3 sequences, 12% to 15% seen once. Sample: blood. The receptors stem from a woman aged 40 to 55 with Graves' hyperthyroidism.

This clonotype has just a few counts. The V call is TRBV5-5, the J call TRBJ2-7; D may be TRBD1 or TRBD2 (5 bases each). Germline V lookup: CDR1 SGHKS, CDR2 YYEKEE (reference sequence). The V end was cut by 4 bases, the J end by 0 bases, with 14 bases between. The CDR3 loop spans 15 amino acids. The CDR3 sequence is CASSRDRTNSYEQYF. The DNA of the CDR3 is TGTGCCAGCAGCCGGGACCGAACCAACTCCTACGAGCAGTACTTC.

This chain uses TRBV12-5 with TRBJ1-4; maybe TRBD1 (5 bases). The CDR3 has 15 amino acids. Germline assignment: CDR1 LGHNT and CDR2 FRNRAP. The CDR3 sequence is CAARSETVKDEKLFF. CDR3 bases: TGTGCCGCGAGATCAGAGACAGTAAAAGATGAAAAACTGTTTTTT.

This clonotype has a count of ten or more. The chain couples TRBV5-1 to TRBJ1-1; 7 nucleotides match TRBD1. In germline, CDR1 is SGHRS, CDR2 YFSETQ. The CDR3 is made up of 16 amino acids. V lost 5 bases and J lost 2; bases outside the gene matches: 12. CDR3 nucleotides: TGCGCCAGCAGACGAGGGACAGCCTCGGGTAACACTGAAGCTTTCTTT. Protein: CASRRGTASGNTEAFF.

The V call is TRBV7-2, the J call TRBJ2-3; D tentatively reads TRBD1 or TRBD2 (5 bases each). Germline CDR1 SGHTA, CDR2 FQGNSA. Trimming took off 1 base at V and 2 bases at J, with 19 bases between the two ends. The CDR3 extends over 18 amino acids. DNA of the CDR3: TGTGCCAGCAGCTTAGTCAGACCAGGGACCGCTTACACAGATACGCAGTATTTT. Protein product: CASSLVRPGTAYTDTQYF.

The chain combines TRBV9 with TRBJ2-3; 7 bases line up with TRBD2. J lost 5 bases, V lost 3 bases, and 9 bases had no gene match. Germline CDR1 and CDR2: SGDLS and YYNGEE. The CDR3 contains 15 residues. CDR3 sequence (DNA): TGTGCCAGCAGCGGCGAATCAGGGAGGGGAGATACGCAGTATTTT. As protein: CASSGESGRGDTQYF.

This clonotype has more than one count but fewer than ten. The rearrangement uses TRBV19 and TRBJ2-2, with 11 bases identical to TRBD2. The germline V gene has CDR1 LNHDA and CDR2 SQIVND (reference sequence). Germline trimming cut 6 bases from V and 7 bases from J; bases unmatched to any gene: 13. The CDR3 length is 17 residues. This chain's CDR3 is CASSPTSGSWKGGELFF. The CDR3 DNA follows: TGTGCCAGTAGCCCCACTAGCGGGAGTTGGAAAGGCGGGGAGCTGTTTTTT.

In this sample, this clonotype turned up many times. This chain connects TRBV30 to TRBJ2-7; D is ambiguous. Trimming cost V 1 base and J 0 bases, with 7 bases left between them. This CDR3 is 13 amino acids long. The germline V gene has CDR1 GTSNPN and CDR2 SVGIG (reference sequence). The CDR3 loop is CAWSGWDSYEQYF. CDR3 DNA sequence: TGTGCCTGGAGTGGGTGGGACTCCTACGAGCAGTACTTC.

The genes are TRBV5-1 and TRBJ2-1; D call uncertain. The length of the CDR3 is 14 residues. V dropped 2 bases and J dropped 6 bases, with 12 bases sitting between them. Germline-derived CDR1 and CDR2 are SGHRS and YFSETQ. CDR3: CASSLDTRSNEQFF. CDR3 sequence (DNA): TGCGCCAGCAGCTTAGACACCCGTAGCAATGAGCAGTTCTTC.

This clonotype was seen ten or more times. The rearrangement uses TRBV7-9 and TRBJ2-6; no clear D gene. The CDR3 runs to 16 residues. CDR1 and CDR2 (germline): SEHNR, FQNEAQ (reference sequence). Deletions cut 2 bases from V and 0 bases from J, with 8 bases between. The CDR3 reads CASSLSFDSGANVLTF. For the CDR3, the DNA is TGTGCCAGCAGCTTAAGTTTTGACTCTGGGGCCAACGTCCTGACTTTC.

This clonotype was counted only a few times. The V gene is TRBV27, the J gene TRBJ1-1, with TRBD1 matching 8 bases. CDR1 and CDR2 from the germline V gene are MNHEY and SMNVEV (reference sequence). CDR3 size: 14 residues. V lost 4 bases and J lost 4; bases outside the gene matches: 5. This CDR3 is CASSSGGSLTEAFF. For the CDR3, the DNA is TGTGCCAGCAGTTCAGGGGGCTCGCTCACTGAAGCTTTCTTT.

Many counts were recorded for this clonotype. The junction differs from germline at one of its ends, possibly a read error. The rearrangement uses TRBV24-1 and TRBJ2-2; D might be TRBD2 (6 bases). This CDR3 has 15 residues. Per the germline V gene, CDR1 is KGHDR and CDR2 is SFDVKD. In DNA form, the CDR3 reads TGTGCCACCAGCGATTTCGGCAGGGAGGTCGGGGAGCTGTTTTTT. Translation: CATSDFGREVGELFF.

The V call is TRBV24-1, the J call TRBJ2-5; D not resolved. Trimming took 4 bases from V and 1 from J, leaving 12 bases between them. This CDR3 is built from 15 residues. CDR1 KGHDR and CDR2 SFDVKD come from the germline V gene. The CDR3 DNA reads TGTGCCACCAGTGAATGGCACACCTCCCAAGAGACCCAGTACTTC. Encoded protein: CATSEWHTSQETQYF.

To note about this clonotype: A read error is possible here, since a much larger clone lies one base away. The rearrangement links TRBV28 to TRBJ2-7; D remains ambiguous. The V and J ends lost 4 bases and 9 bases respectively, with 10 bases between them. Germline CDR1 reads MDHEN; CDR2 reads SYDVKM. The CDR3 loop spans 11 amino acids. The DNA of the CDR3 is TGTGCCAGCAGTTCCTTGGAAAGGCAGTACTTC. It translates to CASSSLERQYF.

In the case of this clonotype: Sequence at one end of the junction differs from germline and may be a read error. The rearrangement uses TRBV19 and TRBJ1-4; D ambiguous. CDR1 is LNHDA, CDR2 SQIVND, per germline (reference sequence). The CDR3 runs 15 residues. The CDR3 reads CASRRGPATNGKLFF. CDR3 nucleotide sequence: TGTGCCAGTCGTAGAGGGCCAGCAACTAATGGAAAACTGTTTTTT.

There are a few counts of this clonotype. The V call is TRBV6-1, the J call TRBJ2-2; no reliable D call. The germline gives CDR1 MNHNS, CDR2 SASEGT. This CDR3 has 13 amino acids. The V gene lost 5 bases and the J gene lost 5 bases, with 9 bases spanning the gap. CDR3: CASSIGGTGELFF. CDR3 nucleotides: TGTGCCAGCAGTATCGGTGGGACCGGGGAGCTGTTTTTT.

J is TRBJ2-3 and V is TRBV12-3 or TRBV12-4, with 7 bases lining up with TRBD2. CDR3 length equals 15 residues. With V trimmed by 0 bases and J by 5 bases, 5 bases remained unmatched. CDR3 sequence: CASSLAPVAGDTQYF. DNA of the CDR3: TGTGCCAGCAGTTTAGCGCCGGTAGCGGGAGATACGCAGTATTTT.

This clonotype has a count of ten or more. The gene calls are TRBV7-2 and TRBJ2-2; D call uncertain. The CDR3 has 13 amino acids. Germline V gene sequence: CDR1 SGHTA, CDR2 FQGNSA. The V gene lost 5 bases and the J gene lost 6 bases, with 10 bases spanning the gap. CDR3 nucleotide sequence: TGTGCCAGCAGCCTCGGACGCGCCGGGGAGCTGTTTTTT. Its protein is CASSLGRAGELFF.

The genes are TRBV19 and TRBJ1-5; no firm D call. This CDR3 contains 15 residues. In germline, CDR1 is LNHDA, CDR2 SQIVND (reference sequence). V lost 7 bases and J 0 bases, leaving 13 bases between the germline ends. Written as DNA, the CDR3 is TGTGCCAGTAATTTAAGGTCAGATAGCAATCAGCCCCAGCATTTT. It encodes CASNLRSDSNQPQHF.

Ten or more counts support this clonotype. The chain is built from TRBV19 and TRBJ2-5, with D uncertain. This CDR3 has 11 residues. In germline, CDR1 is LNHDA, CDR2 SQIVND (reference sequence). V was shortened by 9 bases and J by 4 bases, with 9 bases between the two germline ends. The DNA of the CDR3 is TGTGCCAGCAGAACGGGAGAGACCCAGTACTTC. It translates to CASRTGETQYF.

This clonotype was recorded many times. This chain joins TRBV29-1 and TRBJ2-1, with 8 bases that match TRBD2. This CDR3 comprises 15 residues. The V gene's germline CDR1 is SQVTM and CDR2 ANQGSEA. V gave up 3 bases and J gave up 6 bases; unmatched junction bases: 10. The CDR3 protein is CSVDGERENSNEQFF. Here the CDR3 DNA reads TGCAGCGTTGACGGTGAGCGGGAGAATAGCAATGAGCAGTTCTTC.

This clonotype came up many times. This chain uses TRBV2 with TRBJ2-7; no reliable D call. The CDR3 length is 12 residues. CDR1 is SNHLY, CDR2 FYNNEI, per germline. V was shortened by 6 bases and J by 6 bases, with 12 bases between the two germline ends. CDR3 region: CASSLGPGEQYF. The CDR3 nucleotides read TGTGCCAGCAGCCTGGGCCCAGGCGAGCAGTACTTC. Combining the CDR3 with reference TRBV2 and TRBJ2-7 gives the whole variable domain EPEVTQTPSHQVTQMGQEVILRCVPISNHLYFYWYRQILGQKVEFLVSFYNNEISEKSEIFDDQFSVERPDGSNFTLKIRSTKLEDSAMYFCASSLGPGEQYFGPGTRLTVT.